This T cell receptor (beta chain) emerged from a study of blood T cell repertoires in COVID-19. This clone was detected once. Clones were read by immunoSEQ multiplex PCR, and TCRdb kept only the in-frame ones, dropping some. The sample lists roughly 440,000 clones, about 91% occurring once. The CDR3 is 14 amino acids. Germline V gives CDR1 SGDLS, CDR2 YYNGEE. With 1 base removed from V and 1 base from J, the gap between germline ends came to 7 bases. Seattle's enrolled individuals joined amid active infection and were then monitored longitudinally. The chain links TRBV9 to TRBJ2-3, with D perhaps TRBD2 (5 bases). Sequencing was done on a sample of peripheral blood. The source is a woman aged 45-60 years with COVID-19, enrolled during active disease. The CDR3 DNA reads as TGTGCCAGCAGCGTATTCGGGGGCACAGATACGCAGTATTTT. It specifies CASSVFGGTDTQYF.